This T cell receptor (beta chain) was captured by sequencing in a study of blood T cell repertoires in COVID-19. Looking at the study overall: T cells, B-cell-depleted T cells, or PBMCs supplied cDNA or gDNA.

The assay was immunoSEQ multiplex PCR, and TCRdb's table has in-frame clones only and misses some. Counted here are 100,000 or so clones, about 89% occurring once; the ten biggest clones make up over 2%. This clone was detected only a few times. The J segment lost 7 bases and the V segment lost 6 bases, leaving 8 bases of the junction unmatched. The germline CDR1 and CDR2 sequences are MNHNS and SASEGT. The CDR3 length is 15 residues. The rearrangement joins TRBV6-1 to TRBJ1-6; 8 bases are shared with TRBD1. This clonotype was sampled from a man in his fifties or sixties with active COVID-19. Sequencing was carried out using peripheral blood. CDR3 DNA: TGTGCCAGCAGAGGAGGACAGGGTTGGAATTCACCCCTCCACTTT. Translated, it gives CASRGGQGWNSPLHF.